This T cell receptor (beta chain) was recorded in a study of T cells in Graves' hyperthyroidism and ophthalmopathy (dated by TCRdb to the late 2010s). For the study in its entirety: Peripheral blood was sampled at the time of initial diagnosis, prior to any treatment. Following sampling, methimazole starting at 30 mg daily was given to hyperthyroidism patients, and high-dose intravenous methylprednisolone was given to ophthalmopathy patients. For training and testing, the 100 or so patients in the discovery cohort were randomly divided in a 7:3 ratio. To identify TCR V-J signatures that set the groups apart, the researchers used a discovery cohort of 95 to 100 patients, made up of under 45 with Graves' ophthalmopathy and some 55 with stable Graves' hyperthyroidism. According to the paper, TCR Vbeta CDR3 sequencing was carried out on over 130 peripheral blood samples, which came from fewer than 50 ophthalmopathy, around 74 hyperthyroidism and roughly 17 progressor patients. Thyroid tissue and blood T-cell repertoires from about 6 Graves' hyperthyroidism patients were also compared in the study. Whether ophthalmopathy could be predicted prospectively was tested in an independent validation cohort made up of 18 to 20 hyperthyroidism patients plus 17 patients who later progressed to ophthalmopathy. The paper as a whole reports these results and caveats: Most expanded thyroid clonotypes (frequency above 0.001) were also found in blood, which suggests that blood repertoires may mirror thyroid immune responses. In validation, progression to ophthalmopathy was predicted by the model with 70.59% sensitivity and under 85% specificity, a median of roughly 6.4 months before onset. A model built on a 13 V-J signature distinguished ophthalmopathy from stable hyperthyroidism, reaching approximately 89% sensitivity and around 82% specificity in cross-validation and 80%/75% in testing. Sample size was not statistically predetermined, and investigators were not blinded to group allocation.

Looking up the germline V gene (reference sequence) yields CDR1 DFQATT and CDR2 SNEGSKA. The CDR3 runs 16 residues from the cysteine to the phenylalanine. CDR3 DNA is the only sequence kept; it has 48 bases, read in frame from the first base. Between the V and J ends, shortened by 2 bases and 0 bases respectively, the junction contains 14 bases. This clonotype was seen only a few times. There is no known antigen for this receptor. No clone much larger than this one lies a single base away; base qualities are absent. Ophthalmopathy patients had moderately to severely active disease, Clinical Activity Score of at least 3, NOSPECS grade of at least 4, and duration under 3 months. Patients with uncontrolled infections, other autoimmune diseases, pregnancy or lactation were excluded. Diagnoses were established on the basis of clinical symptoms, serum thyroxine and TRAb, thyroid ultrasound, and orbital computed tomography. PBMCs were isolated from more than 9 ml of fresh peripheral blood by Ficoll-Paque density gradient centrifugation. Trizol reagent was used to extract total RNA, and RNA quality was then checked on an Agilent 2100 Bioanalyzer.

TCR beta CDR3 regions were amplified from RNA transcripts. The first round of RT-PCR for the TCR CDR3 was performed with the HTBI primer set and the Qiagen OneStep RT-PCR kit. Libraries were constructed in a second round of multiplex PCR, after which size selection and purification were performed. Paired-end sequencing of the libraries was performed with 100 bp reads on an Illumina HiSeq2000. The source study handled its data this way. SOAPnuke was used to process the raw data, with reads discarded if the reads contained adapters or uncalled bases, had a mean Phred below 15, or lacked an exact constant-primer or identifier match. COPE v1.2.5 was used to merge high-quality paired reads, and clonotypes were defined as unique nucleotide sequences. Clonotypes were aligned to IMGT TRBV, TRBD and TRBJ reference segments using MiTCR v1.1. The analysis included only V-J combinations with a frequency above 0.0001, which together covered 99% to 99.2% of the repertoires. A TCS score was defined as the ratio between F50 (clonal expansion) and ExV (chaos), using BLOSUM62-based TCRdist between CDR3 peptides within each V-J. Welch's t-statistics and random forest reduced several hundred V-J features to 13, which were used in a naive Bayes classifier (R e1071). The public reads were run again by TCRdb, first through fastp at Q25 and then through MiXCR, and only productive beta chains were kept. Under each unique CDR3 protein, matching rows form one entry showing the most common genes and DNA. TCRdb's processing, not the authors' own work, is the source of the V and J calls. For this sample there are 250,000 to 300,000 distinct CDR3 sequences; approximately 19% appear just once. In total, the top ten clones hold approximately 35% of the sample.

The specimen was blood. The source of this sequence is a man aged 50-59 years with Graves' ophthalmopathy. The rearranged segments are TRBV20-1 and TRBJ2-1; the D gene cannot be resolved reliably. The CDR3 reads CSARLPRLSSYNEQFF. The nucleotide sequence reads TGCAGTGCTAGACTACCACGACTGAGCTCCTACAATGAGCAGTTCTTC.